This note documents a single TCR beta chain sequence. The J segment lost 5 bases and the V segment lost 3 bases, leaving 3 bases of the junction unmatched. There are 13 residues in the CDR3. Germline V gene data show CDR1 as MNHNS and CDR2 as SASEGT. This specimen comes from a study of CD8 T cells in Susac syndrome. Random hexamers primed reverse transcription of about 0.45 to 1 ug RNA. TCRdb re-called the immunoSEQ multiplex PCR reads with MiXCR, one entry per CDR3 protein. This sample yields 200,000 to 250,000 distinct CDR3 sequences, of which 94% are seen a single time; 0.15% to 0.2% belongs to the top ten.

The source material was CD4+ T cells from PBMCs. The sequence was collected from a human donor with Susac syndrome. The chain combines TRBV6-1 with TRBJ2-7; 8 bases align to TRBD1. Written as DNA, the CDR3 is TGTGCCAGCAGTGACAGGGGGCAGGACGAGCAGTACTTC. It is translated as CASSDRGQDEQYF.